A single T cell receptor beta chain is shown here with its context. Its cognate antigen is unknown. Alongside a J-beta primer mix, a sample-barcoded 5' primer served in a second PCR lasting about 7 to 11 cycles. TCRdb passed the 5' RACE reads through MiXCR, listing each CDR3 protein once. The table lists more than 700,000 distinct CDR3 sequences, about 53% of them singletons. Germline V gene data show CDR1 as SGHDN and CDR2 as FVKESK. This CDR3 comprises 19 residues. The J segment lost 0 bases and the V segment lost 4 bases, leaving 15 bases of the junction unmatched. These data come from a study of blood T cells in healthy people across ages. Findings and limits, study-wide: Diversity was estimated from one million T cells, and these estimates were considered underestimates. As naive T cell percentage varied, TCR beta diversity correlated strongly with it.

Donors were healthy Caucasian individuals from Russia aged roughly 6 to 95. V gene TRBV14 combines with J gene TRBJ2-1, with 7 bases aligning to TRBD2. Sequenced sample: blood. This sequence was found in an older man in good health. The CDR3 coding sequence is TGTGCCAGCAGCCGTTACGGGGCTAGCGGATCCAGCTCCTACAATGAGCAGTTCTTC. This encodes CASSRYGASGSSSYNEQFF.